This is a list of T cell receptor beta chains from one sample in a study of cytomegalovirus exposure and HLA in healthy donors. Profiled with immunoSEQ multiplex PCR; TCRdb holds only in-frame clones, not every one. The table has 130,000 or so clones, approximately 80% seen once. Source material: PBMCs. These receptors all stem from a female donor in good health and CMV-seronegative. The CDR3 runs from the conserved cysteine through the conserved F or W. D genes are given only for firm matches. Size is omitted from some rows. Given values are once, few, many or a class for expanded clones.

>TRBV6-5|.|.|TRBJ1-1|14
CASSYSIRGTEAFF
TGTGCCAGCAGTTACTCGATTCGGGGCACTGAAGCTTTCTTT
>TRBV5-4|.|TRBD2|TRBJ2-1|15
CASSLDREGYNEQFF
TGTGCCAGCAGCTTGGACCGGGAGGGGTACAATGAGCAGTTCTTC
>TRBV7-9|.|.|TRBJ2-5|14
CASSLLITQETQYF
TGTGCCAGCAGCTTACTTATTACTCAAGAGACCCAGTACTTC
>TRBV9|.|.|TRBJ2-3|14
CASSASRAADTQYF
TGTGCCAGCAGCGCCTCGCGGGCGGCAGATACGCAGTATTTT
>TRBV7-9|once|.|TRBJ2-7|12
CASSFQAYEQYF
TGTGCCAGCAGCTTCCAGGCTTACGAGCAGTACTTC
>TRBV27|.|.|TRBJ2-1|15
CASSSPRSSYNEQFF
TGTGCCAGCAGTTCACCCAGATCCTCCTACAATGAGCAGTTCTTC
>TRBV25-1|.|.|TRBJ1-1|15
CASTPTKGLRTEAFF
TGTGCCAGCACCCCTACAAAAGGACTGAGGACTGAAGCTTTCTTT
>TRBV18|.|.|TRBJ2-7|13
CASSQNRAYEQYF
TGTGCCAGCTCACAAAACAGGGCCTACGAGCAGTACTTC
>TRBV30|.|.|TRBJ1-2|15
CAWSVESGVLRGYTF
TGTGCCTGGAGTGTAGAGTCCGGGGTTTTGAGAGGCTACACCTTC
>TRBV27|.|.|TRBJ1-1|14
CASSAQQGHTEAFF
TGTGCCAGCAGTGCCCAGCAGGGGCACACTGAAGCTTTCTTT
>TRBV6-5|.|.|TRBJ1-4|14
CASSLDRDGEKLFF
TGTGCCAGCAGCCTAGATCGGGATGGGGAAAAACTGTTTTTT
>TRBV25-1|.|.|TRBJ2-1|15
CASSDWTSSYNEQFF
TGTGCCAGCAGTGATTGGACTTCCTCCTACAATGAGCAGTTCTTC
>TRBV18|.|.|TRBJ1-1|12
CASSSINTEAFF
TGTGCCAGCTCTAGTATAAACACTGAAGCTTTCTTT
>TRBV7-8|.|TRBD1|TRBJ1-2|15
CASSFTPGQGRAYTF
TGTGCCAGCAGCTTCACCCCGGGACAGGGCCGAGCCTACACCTTC
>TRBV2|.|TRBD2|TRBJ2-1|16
CASIKTGTSGSNEQFF
TGTGCCAGCATTAAGACCGGGACTAGCGGGAGCAATGAGCAGTTCTTC
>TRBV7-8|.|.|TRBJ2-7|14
CASTRSVGRGQQYF
TGTGCCAGCACCCGGAGCGTTGGGCGGGGGCAGCAGTACTTC
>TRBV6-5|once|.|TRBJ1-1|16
CASSYRSRGENTEAFF
TGTGCCAGCAGTTACAGGAGCCGGGGGGAAAACACTGAAGCTTTCTTT
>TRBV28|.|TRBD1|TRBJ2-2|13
CASGQGNTGELFF
TGTGCCAGCGGACAGGGGAACACCGGGGAGCTGTTTTTT
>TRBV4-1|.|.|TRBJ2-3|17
CASSAGREGPSTDTQYF
TGCGCCAGCAGCGCGGGCCGTGAGGGCCCTAGCACAGATACGCAGTATTTT
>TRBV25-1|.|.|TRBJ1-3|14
CASVDSLSGNTIYF
TGTGCCAGCGTTGACAGCCTCTCTGGAAACACCATATATTTT
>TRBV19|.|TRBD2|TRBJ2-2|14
CASSRTSGTGELFF
TGTGCCAGTAGTAGGACTAGCGGGACCGGGGAGCTGTTTTTT
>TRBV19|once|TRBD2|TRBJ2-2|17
CASSSRTSGKWAGELFF
TGTGCCAGTAGTTCCAGGACTAGCGGGAAGTGGGCCGGGGAGCTGTTTTTT
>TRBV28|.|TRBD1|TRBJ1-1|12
CASSVGTVRAFF
TGTGCCAGCAGTGTAGGGACAGTTCGAGCTTTCTTT
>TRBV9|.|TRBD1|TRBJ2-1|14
CASTRDRDSNEQFF
TGTGCCTCAACGAGGGACAGGGACTCCAATGAGCAGTTCTTC
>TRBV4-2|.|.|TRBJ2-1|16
CASSQDGGGSYNEQFF
TGTGCCAGCAGCCAAGATGGTGGCGGGTCCTACAATGAGCAGTTCTTC
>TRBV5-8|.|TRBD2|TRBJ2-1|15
CASSLKGLASNEQFF
TGTGCCAGCAGCTTGAAGGGACTAGCCAGCAATGAGCAGTTCTTC
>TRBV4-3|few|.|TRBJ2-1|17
CASSQLRSGGQNNEQFF
TGCGCCAGCAGCCAACTCCGCAGCGGGGGACAGAACAATGAGCAGTTCTTC
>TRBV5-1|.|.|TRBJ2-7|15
CASSLITQKGLEQYF
TGCGCCAGCAGCTTAATAACACAAAAGGGACTCGAGCAGTACTTC
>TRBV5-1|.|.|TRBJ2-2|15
CASSRTAANTGELFF
TGCGCCAGCAGTAGGACAGCCGCGAACACCGGGGAGCTGTTTTTT